This T cell receptor beta chain appears in the sequencing data of a study of cytomegalovirus exposure and HLA in healthy donors. Comment on this clone: The antigen is undetermined.

Study conclusions and caveats: Most TCR sequences were uncommon, yet certain public TCRs appeared in many donors. It was likely that a cluster of highly shared sequence variants was a sequencing artifact. HLA alleles were associated with around 17,000 TCR beta sequences in a later analysis at 0.05 false discovery rate.

The PCR contained 60 Vbeta and 13 Jbeta primers. TCRdb's table, derived via immunoSEQ multiplex PCR, lists solely in-frame clones and lacks some. The sample carries 85,000 to 100,000 clones, about 87% recorded once. V shed 10 bases, J shed 8 bases, and the junction held 6 bases outside the gene matches. CDR1 is MNHEY, CDR2 SVGAGI, per germline. The CDR3 has 13 amino acids. This cohort consisted of healthy bone marrow donors. The sequencing sample was made of PBMCs. This chain connects TRBV6-5 to TRBJ1-4, with 11 bases identical to TRBD1. This receptor was obtained from a man aged 18-30 years in good health and CMV-seronegative. CDR3 loop: CATDRGRGEKLFF. DNA of the CDR3: TGTGCCACGGACAGGGGGCGCGGGGAAAAACTGTTTTTT.